This T cell receptor (beta chain) was documented in a study of human T cells and chemical hapten exposure. Overall study context: Upper back patch tests used 0.01% DPC, scored after 6 days. Per-sample variation in TCR yield stemmed mainly from small pooled library volume differences.

Findings of the study overall: The study found expanded TCRs formed significantly more large CDR3 similarity clusters than controls. TCRs at high frequency, those above 1 in 1000, did not change with DPC sensitization.

Sample time point: patch test 1, 2 weeks after DPC sensitization. Noted treatment: therapeutic diphenylcyclopropenone sensitization with weekly scalp DPC. This clonotype was seen a few times. Antigen specificity is unknown. Using its own MiXCR run on the RACE reads, TCRdb lists one record per CDR3 protein. The sample consists of 350,000 or so distinct CDR3 sequences, around 6.9% of them appearing once. This clonotype originated in a woman in her late teens or twenties with alopecia areata. Some clones in this sample may be carry-over from other donors' samples. The sample was whole blood, taken in connection with sensitization to the hapten diphenylcyclopropenone (DPC).

CDR3 nucleotide sequence: TGCAGCGTTGCCATTACAGGGGTCTCAAACACTGAAGCTTTCTTT. It codes for CSVAITGVSNTEAFF. This chain joins TRBV29-1 and TRBJ1-1; 7 bases match TRBD1. V shed 4 bases, J shed 2 bases, and the junction held 10 bases outside the gene matches. The CDR3 extends over 15 amino acids. Germline CDR1 and CDR2: SQVTM and ANQGSEA. Full variable domain (missing parts from reference TRBV29-1 and TRBJ1-1): SAVISQKPSRDICQRGTSLTIQCQVDSQVTMMFWYRQQPGQSLTLIATANQGSEATYESGFVIDKFPISRPNLTFSTLTVSNMSPEDSSIYLCSVAITGVSNTEAFFGQGTRLTVV.